Given below is one T cell receptor beta chain in context. Its antigen is not identified. This record belongs to a study of coeliac disease. Findings and limits, study-wide: According to the authors, this method cannot detect gliadin-specific T cells in an unbiased way. Cross-contamination between intraepithelial and lamina propria cells was possible.

Sequenced by immunoSEQ multiplex PCR; TCRdb stores in-frame clones only, minus some. Of 3,000 to 4,000 clones listed, almost 70% were seen once; the top ten hold roughly 8%. Material for sequencing was intraepithelial lymphocytes from the gut. This clonotype was obtained from a man aged 25-45 years with celiac disease.

The CDR3 DNA sequence: TGTGCCTGGAGCGCTAATGAAAAACTGTTTTTT. Its translation is CAWSANEKLFF. The genes are TRBV30 and TRBJ1-4, with D hard to call. Germline V gene sequence: CDR1 GTSNPN, CDR2 SVGIG (reference sequence). V was trimmed by 3 bases and J by 3 bases, leaving 2 bases between them. The CDR3 extends over 11 amino acids.